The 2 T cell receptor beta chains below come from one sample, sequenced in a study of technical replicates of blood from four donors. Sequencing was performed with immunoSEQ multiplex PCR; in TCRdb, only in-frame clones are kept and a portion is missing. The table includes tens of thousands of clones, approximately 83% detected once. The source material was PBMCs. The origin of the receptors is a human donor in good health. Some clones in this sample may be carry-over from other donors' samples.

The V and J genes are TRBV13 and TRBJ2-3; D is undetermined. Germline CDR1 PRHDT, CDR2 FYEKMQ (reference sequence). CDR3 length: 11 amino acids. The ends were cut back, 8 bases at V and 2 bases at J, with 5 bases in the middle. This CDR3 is CASSYTDTQYF. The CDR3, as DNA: TGTGCCAGCTCTTACACAGATACGCAGTATTTT.

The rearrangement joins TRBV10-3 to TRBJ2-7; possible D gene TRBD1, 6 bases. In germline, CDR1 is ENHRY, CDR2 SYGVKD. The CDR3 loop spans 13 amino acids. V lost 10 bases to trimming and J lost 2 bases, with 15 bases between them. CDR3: CATRTASPYEQYF. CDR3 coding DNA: TGTGCCACCAGGACAGCCTCTCCCTACGAGCAGTACTTC.